This TCR beta chain was observed in a study of beta chain features in type 1 diabetes. Whole-study findings and limits: Among all four CD4+ subsets, Type 1 diabetes patients had TCRB CDR3s that were moderately but significantly shorter.

With 6 bases removed from V and 0 bases from J, the gap between germline ends came to 8 bases. The CDR3 has 12 residues. The V gene's germline CDR1 is SQVTM and CDR2 ANQGSEA. Expressed TCRB transcripts got sequenced, as all isolated RNA was reverse transcribed. Libraries were prepared by immunoSEQ multiplex PCR; TCRdb keeps only in-frame clonotypes and omits some of them. The sample records approximately 600,000 clones, approximately 13% being singletons. This clone was observed a handful of times. Its antigen is undetermined. The material sequenced was naive CD4+ T cells from blood. This TCR was recovered from a man aged 30-40 years with type 1 diabetes. The rearrangement links TRBV29-1 to TRBJ1-1; D is perhaps TRBD1 (5 bases). The CDR3 protein is CSVLQVNTEAFF. CDR3 DNA: TGCAGCGTCCTACAGGTGAACACTGAAGCTTTCTTT. Based on the CDR3 plus reference TRBV29-1 and TRBJ1-1, the full variable domain is SAVISQKPSRDICQRGTSLTIQCQVDSQVTMMFWYRQQPGQSLTLIATANQGSEATYESGFVIDKFPISRPNLTFSTLTVSNMSPEDSSIYLCSVLQVNTEAFFGQGTRLTVV.